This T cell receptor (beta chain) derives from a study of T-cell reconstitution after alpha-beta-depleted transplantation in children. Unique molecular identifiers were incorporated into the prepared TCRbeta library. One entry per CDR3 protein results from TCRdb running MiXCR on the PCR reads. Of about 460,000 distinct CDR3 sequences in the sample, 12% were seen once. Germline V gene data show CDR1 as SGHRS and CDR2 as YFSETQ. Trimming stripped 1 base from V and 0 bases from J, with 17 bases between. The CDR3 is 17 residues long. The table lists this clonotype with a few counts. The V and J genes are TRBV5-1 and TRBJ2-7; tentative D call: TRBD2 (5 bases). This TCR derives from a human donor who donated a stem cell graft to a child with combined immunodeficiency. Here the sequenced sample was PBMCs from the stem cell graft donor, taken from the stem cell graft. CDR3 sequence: CASSLSSSDSFSYEQYF. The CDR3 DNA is TGCGCCAGCAGCTTGTCTAGCTCGGATTCCTTCTCCTACGAGCAGTACTTC.